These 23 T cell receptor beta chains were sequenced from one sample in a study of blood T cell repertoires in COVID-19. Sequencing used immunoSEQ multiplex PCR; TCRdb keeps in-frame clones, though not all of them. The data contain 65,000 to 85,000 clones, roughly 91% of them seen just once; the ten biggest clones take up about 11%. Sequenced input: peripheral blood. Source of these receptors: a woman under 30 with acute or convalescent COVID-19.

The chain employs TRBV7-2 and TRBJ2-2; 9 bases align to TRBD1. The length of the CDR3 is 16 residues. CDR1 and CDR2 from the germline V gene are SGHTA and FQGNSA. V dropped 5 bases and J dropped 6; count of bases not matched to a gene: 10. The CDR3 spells CASSVRGQGTAGELFF. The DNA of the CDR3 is TGTGCCAGCAGCGTTAGGGGACAGGGTACTGCCGGGGAGCTGTTTTTT.

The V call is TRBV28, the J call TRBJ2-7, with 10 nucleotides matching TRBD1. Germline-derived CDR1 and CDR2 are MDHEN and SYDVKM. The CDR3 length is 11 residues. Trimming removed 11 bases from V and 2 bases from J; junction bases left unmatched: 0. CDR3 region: CAGQGAYEQYF. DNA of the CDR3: TGTGCCGGACAGGGGGCCTACGAGCAGTACTTC.

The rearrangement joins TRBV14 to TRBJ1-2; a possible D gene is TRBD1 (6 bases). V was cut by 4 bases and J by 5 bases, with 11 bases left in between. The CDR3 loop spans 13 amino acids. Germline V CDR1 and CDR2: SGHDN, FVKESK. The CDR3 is CASSPAGTYGYTF. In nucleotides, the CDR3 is TGTGCCAGCAGCCCAGCAGGGACATATGGCTACACCTTC.

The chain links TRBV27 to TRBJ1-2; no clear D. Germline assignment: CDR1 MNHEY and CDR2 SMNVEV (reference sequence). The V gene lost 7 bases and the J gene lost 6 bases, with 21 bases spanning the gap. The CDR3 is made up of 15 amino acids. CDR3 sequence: CASKPKRQIIDGYTF. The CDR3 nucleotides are TGTGCCAGCAAACCGAAGCGGCAGATAATAGATGGCTACACCTTC.

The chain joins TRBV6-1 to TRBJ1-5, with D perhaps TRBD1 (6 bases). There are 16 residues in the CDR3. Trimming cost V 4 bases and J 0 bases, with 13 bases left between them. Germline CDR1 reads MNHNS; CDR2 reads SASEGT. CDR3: CASSVQGYASNQPQHF. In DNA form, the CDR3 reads TGTGCCAGCAGTGTACAGGGTTATGCTAGCAATCAGCCCCAGCATTTT.

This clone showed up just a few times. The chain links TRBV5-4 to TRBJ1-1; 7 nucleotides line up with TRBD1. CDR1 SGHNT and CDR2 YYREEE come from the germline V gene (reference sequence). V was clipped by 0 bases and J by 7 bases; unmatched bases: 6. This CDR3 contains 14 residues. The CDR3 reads CASSLGTGQNEAFF. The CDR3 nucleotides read TGTGCCAGCAGCTTGGGTACGGGACAGAATGAAGCTTTCTTT.

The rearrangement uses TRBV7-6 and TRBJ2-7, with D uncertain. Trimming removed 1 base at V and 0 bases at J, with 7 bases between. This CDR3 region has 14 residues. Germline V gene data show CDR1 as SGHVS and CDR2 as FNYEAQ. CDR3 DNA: TGTGCCAGCAGCTTAGGGCCTAGCTCCTACGAGCAGTACTTC. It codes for CASSLGPSSYEQYF.

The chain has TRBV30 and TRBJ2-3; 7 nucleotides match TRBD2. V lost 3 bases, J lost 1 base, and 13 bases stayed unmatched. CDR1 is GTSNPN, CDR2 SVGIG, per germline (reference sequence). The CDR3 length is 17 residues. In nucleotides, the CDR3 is TGTGCCTGGAGATCACCGGGAGGATCCTACGGCACAGATACGCAGTATTTT. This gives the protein CAWRSPGGSYGTDTQYF.

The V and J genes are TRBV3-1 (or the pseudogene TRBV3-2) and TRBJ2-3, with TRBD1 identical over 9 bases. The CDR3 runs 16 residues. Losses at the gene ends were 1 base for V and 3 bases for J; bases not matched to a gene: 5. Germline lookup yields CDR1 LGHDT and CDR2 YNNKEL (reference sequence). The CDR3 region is CASSQATGQGTDTQYF. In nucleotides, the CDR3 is TGTGCCAGCAGCCAAGCGACGGGACAGGGAACAGATACGCAGTATTTT.

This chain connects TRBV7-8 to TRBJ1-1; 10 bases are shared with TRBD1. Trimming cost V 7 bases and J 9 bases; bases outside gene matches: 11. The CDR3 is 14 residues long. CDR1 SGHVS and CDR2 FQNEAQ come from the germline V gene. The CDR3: CASTLLPGQGKAFF. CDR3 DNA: TGTGCCAGCACCCTTCTCCCGGGACAGGGGAAAGCTTTCTTT.

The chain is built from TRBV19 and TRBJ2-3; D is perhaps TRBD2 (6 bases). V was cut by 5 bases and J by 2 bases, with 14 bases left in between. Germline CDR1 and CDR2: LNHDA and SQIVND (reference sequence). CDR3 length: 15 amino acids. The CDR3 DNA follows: TGTGCCAGTAGTTCCATGGGAGGCAACACAGATACGCAGTATTTT. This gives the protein CASSSMGGNTDTQYF.

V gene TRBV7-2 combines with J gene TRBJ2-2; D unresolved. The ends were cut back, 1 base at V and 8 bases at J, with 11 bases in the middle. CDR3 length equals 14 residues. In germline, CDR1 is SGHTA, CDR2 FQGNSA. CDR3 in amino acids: CASSLVRFAGELFF. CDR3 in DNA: TGTGCCAGCAGCTTAGTGAGATTCGCAGGGGAGCTGTTTTTT.

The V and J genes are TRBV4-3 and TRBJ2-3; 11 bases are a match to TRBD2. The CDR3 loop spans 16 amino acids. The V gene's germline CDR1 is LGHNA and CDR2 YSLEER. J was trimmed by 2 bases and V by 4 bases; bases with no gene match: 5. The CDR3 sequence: CASSPGLAEPTDTQYF. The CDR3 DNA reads TGCGCCAGCAGCCCGGGACTAGCGGAACCCACAGATACGCAGTATTTT.

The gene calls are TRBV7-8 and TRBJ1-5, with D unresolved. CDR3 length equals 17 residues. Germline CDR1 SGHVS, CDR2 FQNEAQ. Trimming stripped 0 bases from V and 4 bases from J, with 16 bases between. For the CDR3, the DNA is TGTGCCAGCAGCTTAGCGCGGAGGGTCTCGCCTAATCAGCCCCAGCATTTT. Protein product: CASSLARRVSPNQPQHF.

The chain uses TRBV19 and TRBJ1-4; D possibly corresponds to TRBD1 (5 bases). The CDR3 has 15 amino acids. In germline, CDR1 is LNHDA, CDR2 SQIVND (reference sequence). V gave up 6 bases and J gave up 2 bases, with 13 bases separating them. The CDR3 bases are TGTGCCAGTAGACTAAATTGGGGCACTAATGAAAAACTGTTTTTT. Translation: CASRLNWGTNEKLFF.

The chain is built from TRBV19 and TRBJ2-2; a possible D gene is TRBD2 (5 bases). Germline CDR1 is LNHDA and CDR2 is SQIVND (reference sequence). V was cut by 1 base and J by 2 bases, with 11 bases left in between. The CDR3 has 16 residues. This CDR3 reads CASSIGGSRNTGELFF. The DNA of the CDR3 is TGTGCCAGTAGTATAGGAGGGTCCAGAAACACCGGGGAGCTGTTTTTT.

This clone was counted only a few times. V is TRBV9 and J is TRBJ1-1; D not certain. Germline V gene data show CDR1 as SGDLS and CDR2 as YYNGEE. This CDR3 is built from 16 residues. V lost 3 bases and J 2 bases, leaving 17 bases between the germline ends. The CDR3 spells CASSALGGGANTEAFF. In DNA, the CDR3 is TGTGCCAGCAGCGCCCTGGGCGGAGGTGCTAACACTGAAGCTTTCTTT. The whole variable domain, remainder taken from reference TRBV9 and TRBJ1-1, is DSGVTQTPKHLITATGQRVTLRCSPRSGDLSVYWYQQSLDQGLQFLIQYYNGEERAKGNILERFSAQQFPDLHSELNLSSLELGDSALYFCASSALGGGANTEAFFGQGTRLTVV.

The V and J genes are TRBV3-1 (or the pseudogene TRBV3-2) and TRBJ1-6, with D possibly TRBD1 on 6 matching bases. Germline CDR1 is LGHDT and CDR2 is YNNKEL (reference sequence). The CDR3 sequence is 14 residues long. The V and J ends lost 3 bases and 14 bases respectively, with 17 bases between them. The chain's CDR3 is CASSQGTTPGSLHF. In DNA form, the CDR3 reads TGTGCCAGCAGCCAGGGGACAACCCCGGGATCCCTCCACTTT.

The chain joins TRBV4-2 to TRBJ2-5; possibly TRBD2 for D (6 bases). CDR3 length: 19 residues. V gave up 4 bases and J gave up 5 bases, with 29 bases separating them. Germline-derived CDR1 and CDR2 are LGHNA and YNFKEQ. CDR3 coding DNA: TGTGCCAGCAGCCCCAGAATTCTCCCCACAGGCAGGGAGGAGGAGACCCAGTACTTC. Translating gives CASSPRILPTGREEETQYF.

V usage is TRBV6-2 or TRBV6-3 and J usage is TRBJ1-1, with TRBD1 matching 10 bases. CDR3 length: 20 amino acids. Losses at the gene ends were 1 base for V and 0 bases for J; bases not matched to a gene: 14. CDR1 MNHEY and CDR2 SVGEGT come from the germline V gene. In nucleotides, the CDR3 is TGTGCCAGCAGTTACTTACCCGGGACAGGGGACGGCGGGATGAACACTGAAGCTTTCTTT. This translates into CASSYLPGTGDGGMNTEAFF.

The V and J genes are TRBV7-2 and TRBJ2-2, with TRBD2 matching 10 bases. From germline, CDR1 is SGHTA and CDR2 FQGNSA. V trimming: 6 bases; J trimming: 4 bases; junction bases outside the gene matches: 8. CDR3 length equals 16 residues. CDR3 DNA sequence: TGTGCCAGCAGTTCGAGCGGGAGGGCCCTCACCGGGGAGCTGTTTTTT. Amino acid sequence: CASSSSGRALTGELFF.

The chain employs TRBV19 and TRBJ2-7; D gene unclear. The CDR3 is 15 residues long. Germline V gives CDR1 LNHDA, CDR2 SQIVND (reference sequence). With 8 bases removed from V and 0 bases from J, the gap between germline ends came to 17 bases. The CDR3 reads CASALAAVDSYEQYF. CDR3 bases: TGTGCCAGTGCGCTCGCGGCGGTGGACTCCTACGAGCAGTACTTC.

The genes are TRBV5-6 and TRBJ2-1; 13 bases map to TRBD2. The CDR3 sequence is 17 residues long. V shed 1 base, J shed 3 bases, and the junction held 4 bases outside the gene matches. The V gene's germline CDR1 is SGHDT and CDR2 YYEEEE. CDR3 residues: CASSLFTSGRDYNEQFF. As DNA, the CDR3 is TGTGCCAGCAGCTTGTTTACTAGCGGGAGGGACTACAATGAGCAGTTCTTC.